Listed below are T cell receptor beta chains from one sample, sequenced in a study of blood T cells in healthy people across ages. TCRdb used MiXCR to reprocess the 5' RACE reads, holding one entry per CDR3 protein. This table has 850,000 to 1,000,000 distinct CDR3 sequences, 40% to 60% appearing once. Sequenced input: blood. The origin of the receptors is a man aged 25-40 years in good health. Each CDR3 is given with its conserved first and last residue. A D gene is named only where the DNA matches it firmly. The size entry is marked missing in some rows and otherwise reads once, few, many or a size class.

CDR3 | DNA | J | D | size | V
CSATDGQGAYGYTF | TGCAGTGCTACCGATGGGCAGGGGGCCTATGGCTACACCTTC | TRBJ1-2 | TRBD1 | . | TRBV20-1
CSAEEGYGTDTQYF | TGCAGTGCGGAGGAGGGCTACGGCACAGATACGCAGTATTTT | TRBJ2-3 | . | few | TRBV20-1
CASSLDRGARAYEQYF | TGTGCCAGCAGCTTGGACCGGGGGGCTCGAGCCTACGAGCAGTACTTC | TRBJ2-7 | . | . | TRBV11-2
CASSLTARTDTQYF | TGTGCCAGCAGTTTGACGGCAAGGACAGATACGCAGTATTTT | TRBJ2-3 | . | . | TRBV28
CASSPPGTWGSTQYF | TGTGCCAGCAGCCCCCCGGGAACCTGGGGAAGTACGCAGTATTTT | TRBJ2-3 | . | few | TRBV11-3
CASSEASGANTGELFF | TGTGCCAGCAGTGAGGCTAGCGGGGCAAACACCGGGGAGCTGTTTTTT | TRBJ2-2 | TRBD2 | few | TRBV25-1
CASKVRGGLDTQYF | TGTGCCAGTAAGGTCCGGGGGGGGCTTGATACGCAGTATTTT | TRBJ2-3 | TRBD2 | . | TRBV19
CASSDSAGARYNEQFF | TGTGCCAGCAGTGACTCGGCGGGGGCCAGGTACAATGAGCAGTTCTTC | TRBJ2-1 | . | . | TRBV6-4
CASSFWDGGAGTQYF | TGCGCCAGCAGCTTCTGGGACGGCGGAGCGGGGACCCAGTACTTC | TRBJ2-5 | . | . | TRBV5-1
CASGLGIEEKLFF | TGTGCCAGCGGGTTAGGGATCGAGGAAAAACTGTTTTTT | TRBJ1-4 | . | . | TRBV2
CASSLGGTTGNEQFF | TGTGCTAGCAGCTTAGGTGGGACTACCGGGAATGAGCAGTTCTTC | TRBJ2-1 | TRBD2 | . | TRBV7-7
CASGDLGRAEEKLFF | TGTGCCAGCGGTGACCTCGGCAGGGCCGAAGAAAAACTGTTTTTT | TRBJ1-4 | . | once | TRBV6-6
CSARGDTSYNEQFF | TGCAGTGCTAGAGGGGACACCTCCTACAATGAGCAGTTCTTC | TRBJ2-1 | . | . | TRBV20-1
CSASQRAYEQYF | TGCAGTGCTAGCCAGCGGGCCTACGAGCAGTACTTC | TRBJ2-7 | . | . | TRBV20-1
CASRPRVSGAGDTQYF | TGTGCCAGCAGGCCCCGTGTTAGCGGGGCCGGAGATACGCAGTATTTT | TRBJ2-3 | TRBD2 | . | TRBV6-6
CASSEGVAVYEQYF | TGTGCCAGCAGTGAAGGGGTAGCTGTGTACGAGCAGTACTTC | TRBJ2-7 | . | . | TRBV2
CASSRPDSYYGYTF | TGTGCCAGCAGTCGGCCGGACAGCTACTATGGCTACACCTTC | TRBJ1-2 | . | . | TRBV28
CAWRPWTAVSYEQYF | TGTGCCTGGAGACCATGGACAGCGGTTTCCTACGAGCAGTACTTC | TRBJ2-7 | . | . | TRBV30
CASSWGLAGGDEQFF | TGTGCCAGCAGTTGGGGACTAGCGGGGGGTGATGAGCAGTTCTTC | TRBJ2-1 | TRBD2 | few | TRBV6-5
CASSVTGLAQETQYF | TGTGCCAGCAGCGTAACGGGACTAGCTCAAGAGACCCAGTACTTC | TRBJ2-5 | TRBD2 | many | TRBV9
CAGLDWARGRGGYTF | TGTGCCGGCCTAGATTGGGCCAGGGGGCGAGGAGGCTACACCTTC | TRBJ1-2 | TRBD1 | . | TRBV6-1
CASSWDRAREQYF | TGTGCCAGCAGTTGGGACAGGGCTCGCGAGCAGTACTTC | TRBJ2-7 | TRBD1 | . | TRBV12-3/TRBV12-4
CASSQPGLAGNEQYF | TGTGCCAGCAGTCAACCGGGACTAGCGGGAAACGAGCAGTACTTC | TRBJ2-7 | TRBD2 | few | TRBV6-5
CASSLDGDGGRETQYF | TGTGCCAGCAGCTTAGATGGGGACGGGGGCAGGGAGACCCAGTACTTC | TRBJ2-5 | . | . | TRBV7-3
CASSPGGGSSDTQYF | TGCGCCAGCAGCCCCGGGGGGGGGTCCTCAGATACGCAGTATTTT | TRBJ2-3 | TRBD2 | . | TRBV5-1
CASSVGGDTQYF | TGTGCCAGCAGCGTAGGGGGGGATACGCAGTATTTT | TRBJ2-3 | . | . | TRBV9
CASSLEGTKETQYF | TGTGCCAGCAGCCTGGAGGGTACTAAAGAGACCCAGTACTTC | TRBJ2-5 | . | . | TRBV3-1
CASSLEGGIEQYF | TGTGCCAGCAGCTTAGAAGGGGGAATTGAGCAGTACTTC | TRBJ2-4 | . | few | TRBV11-2
CASSAGTSATDTQYF | TGTGCCAGCAGCGCCGGGACTAGCGCCACAGATACGCAGTATTTT | TRBJ2-3 | TRBD2 | . | TRBV9
CASSQDRGSGRSTDTQYF | TGCGCCAGCAGCCAAGATCGTGGTAGCGGGCGAAGCACAGATACGCAGTATTTT | TRBJ2-3 | TRBD2 | many | TRBV4-1
CASSDLGTGETQYF | TGTGCCAGCAGTGATCTCGGGACAGGAGAGACCCAGTACTTC | TRBJ2-5 | TRBD1 | . | TRBV25-1
CACTGANVLTF | TGTGCCTGCACCGGGGCCAACGTCCTGACTTTC | TRBJ2-6 | . | many | TRBV7-2
CASSAGGLRTEAFF | TGTGCCAGCAGTGCAGGGGGGCTGAGGACTGAAGCTTTCTTT | TRBJ1-1 | TRBD1 | . | TRBV6-5
CASSLALGVETQYF | TGTGCCAGCAGCTTAGCGCTTGGCGTGGAGACCCAGTACTTC | TRBJ2-5 | . | . | TRBV7-2
CSGTGTGGTEAFF | TGCAGCGGAACGGGGACAGGGGGCACTGAAGCTTTCTTT | TRBJ1-1 | TRBD1 | . | TRBV29-1
CASKERTGVPGELFF | TGTGCCAGCAAAGAACGGACAGGGGTACCCGGGGAGCTGTTTTTT | TRBJ2-2 | TRBD1 | . | TRBV2
CSATTGTLNTGELFF | TGCAGTGCCACCACTGGGACACTGAACACCGGGGAGCTGTTTTTT | TRBJ2-2 | . | . | TRBV20-1
CAGGGPHNEQYF | TGTGCCGGAGGGGGGCCCCACAATGAGCAGTACTTC | TRBJ2-5 | . | . | TRBV30
CSVGTTTDTQYF | TGCAGCGTTGGGACTACCACAGATACGCAGTATTTT | TRBJ2-3 | . | . | TRBV29-1
CASSRSGGSTGELFF | TGTGCCAGCAGCAGATCAGGGGGCAGCACCGGGGAGCTGTTTTTT | TRBJ2-2 | . | . | TRBV21-1
CASSFSSAYEQYF | TGTGCCAGCAGTTTTAGTTCCGCCTACGAGCAGTACTTC | TRBJ2-7 | . | few | TRBV28
CASSQEGDPLNSPLHF | TGTGCCAGCAGCCAAGAAGGGGACCCGCTTAATTCACCCCTCCACTTT | TRBJ1-6 | . | . | TRBV4-2
CASSSTSTGDGYTF | TGTGCCAGCAGTTCGACATCGACAGGGGACGGCTACACCTTC | TRBJ1-2 | TRBD1 | . | TRBV6-6
CASSRLAGASYNEQFF | TGTGCCAGCAGTCGGCTAGCGGGGGCCTCCTACAATGAGCAGTTCTTC | TRBJ2-1 | TRBD2 | few | TRBV27
CSARDLHGGDYNEQFF | TGCAGTGCTAGAGATTTGCACGGGGGGGATTACAATGAGCAGTTCTTC | TRBJ2-1 | TRBD2 | . | TRBV20-1
CASMGLDYEQFF | TGTGCCAGCATGGGACTAGACTATGAGCAGTTCTTC | TRBJ2-1 | TRBD2 | . | TRBV2
CASSTRDNTDTQYF | TGTGCCAGCAGCACCCGGGACAATACAGATACGCAGTATTTT | TRBJ2-3 | . | . | TRBV3-1
CASSARGHLYNSPLHF | TGTGCCAGCAGCGCCAGGGGACACCTGTATAATTCACCCCTCCACTTT | TRBJ1-6 | . | . | TRBV5-6
CSASVRDRGTDTQYF | TGCAGTGCTAGTGTTCGGGACAGGGGTACAGATACGCAGTATTTT | TRBJ2-3 | TRBD1 | many | TRBV20-1
CASSLWVAAFSYEQYF | TGTGCCAGCAGCTTGTGGGTAGCGGCCTTCTCCTACGAGCAGTACTTC | TRBJ2-7 | . | . | TRBV5-6
CASSAGQGSNQPQHF | TGTGCCAGCAGCGCGGGACAGGGGAGCAATCAGCCCCAGCATTTT | TRBJ1-5 | TRBD1 | few | TRBV9
CASSPSGSAGFMNTEAFF | TGCGCCAGCAGCCCCTCCGGTTCGGCCGGCTTCATGAACACTGAAGCTTTCTTT | TRBJ1-1 | . | . | TRBV5-1